One and the same sample provided the 26 T cell receptor beta chains below, sequenced in a study of tumor and adjacent non-tumor tissue in lung cancer. Three rounds of nested PCR, following a modified ARM-PCR protocol, produced the TCRbeta library. In TCRdb, the multiplex PCR reads were re-called with MiXCR into one record per CDR3 protein. The sample has about 78,000 distinct CDR3 sequences, roughly 80% seen once. RNA was extracted from bulk tissue without any cell sorting. The material sequenced was lung tumor tissue. Every receptor here comes from a woman between 50 and 59 years old with non-small cell lung cancer.

The gene calls are TRBV11-2 and TRBJ2-7; 8 nucleotides align to TRBD2. The CDR3 is made up of 14 amino acids. V was pared by 2 bases and J by 5 bases, with 5 bases of the junction left unmatched. Germline loops: CDR1 SGHAT, CDR2 FQNNGV. The chain's CDR3 is CASSLMDGGDEQYF. CDR3 nucleotide sequence: TGTGCCAGCAGCTTAATGGACGGGGGGGACGAGCAGTACTTC.

On this clonotype itself: At one end, the junction sequence differs from germline, possibly due to a read error. In DNA form, the CDR3 reads TGTGTCAGCATGACGGCGTACGGCAATGAACAGATCTTC. Its protein product is CVSMTAYGNEQIF. J is TRBJ2-1 and V is TRBV6-1; D is unresolved. This CDR3 is 13 amino acids long. Germline CDR1 and CDR2: MNHNS and SASEGT.

With regard to this clonotype: One end of the junction does not line up with germline, which may come from a read error. The CDR3 sequence: CSANSGNDDQFF. The CDR3 nucleotides are TGCAGTGCTAATTCCGGGAATGATGATCAGTTCTTC. J is TRBJ2-1 and V is TRBV20-1, with a possible D match to TRBD2 (5 bases). Germline lookup yields CDR1 DFQATT and CDR2 SNEGSKA (reference sequence). The CDR3 length is 12 residues.

Points on this clonotype: Without the conserved terminal phenylalanine or tryptophan, this CDR3 likely stems from a read error. The chain recombines TRBV6-2 or TRBV6-3 with TRBJ1-2, with D possibly matching TRBD1 (5 bases). V was shortened by 6 bases and J by 4 bases, with 12 bases between the two germline ends. The CDR3 has 13 residues. Germline V lookup: CDR1 MNHEY, CDR2 SVGEGT. Here the CDR3 DNA reads TGTGCCAGCAGCGCGACAGCTTTCTATGGCTACACCTTA. It yields the protein CASSATAFYGYTL.

On this clonotype itself: The conserved final phenylalanine or tryptophan is absent from the CDR3, which likely points to a read error. The genes are TRBV20-1 and TRBJ2-7, with 8 positions matching TRBD1. V lost 5 bases and J lost 3; bases outside the gene matches: 6. CDR1 and CDR2 from the germline V gene are DFQATT and SNEGSKA (reference sequence). The CDR3 extends over 13 amino acids. CDR3 sequence: CSAARTGNYEQYY. Written as DNA, the CDR3 is TGCAGTGCTGCAAGGACAGGGAACTACGAGCAGTACTAC.

The chain combines TRBV20-1 with TRBJ1-1; perhaps TRBD1 as D (5 bases). The CDR3 extends over 13 amino acids. V was trimmed by 4 bases and J by 14 bases, leaving 23 bases between them. Looked up from germline, CDR1 is DFQATT and CDR2 is SNEGSKA (reference sequence). The CDR3 DNA reads as TGCAGTGCTATTCAGGGTGGAGACACTGAAACATTCTTT. Protein sequence: CSAIQGGDTETFF.

The chain has TRBV20-1 and TRBJ2-4; D gene unclear. Germline lookup yields CDR1 DFQATT and CDR2 SNEGSKA (reference sequence). This CDR3 is built from 13 residues. V was trimmed by 7 bases and J by 0 bases, leaving 10 bases between them. The CDR3 protein is CSVTNGAKNIQYF. CDR3 in DNA: TGCAGTGTCACAAATGGAGCCAAAAACATTCAGTACTTC.

On this clonotype: Its ends do not fully match the called genes, so a read error is possible. V gene TRBV6-1 combines with J gene TRBJ1-1, with 8 positions matching TRBD1. CDR1 is MNHNS, CDR2 SASEGT, per germline. The CDR3 spans 13 residues. The CDR3 is CASRDRDRTEVFF. CDR3 bases: TGTGCCAGCAGGGACAGGGATCGCACTGAAGTTTTCTTC.

Note on this clonotype: A read error may explain this, as a much larger clone is one base away. The V and J genes are TRBV5-8 and TRBJ2-1; no definite D call. Germline-derived CDR1 and CDR2 are SGHTS and YDEGEE. Trimming left V 0 bases short and J 10 bases short, with 8 bases between. The CDR3 consists of 12 residues. This CDR3 is CASSLEVGEQFF. CDR3 nucleotide sequence: TGTGCCAGCAGCTTGGAGGTAGGGGAGCAGTTCTTC. Variable domain in full (rest from reference TRBV5-8 and TRBJ2-1): EAGVTQSPTHLIKTRGQQATLRCSPISGHTSVYWYQQALGLGLQFLLWYDEGEERNRGNFPPRFSGRQFPNYSSELNVNALELEDSALYLCASSLEVGEQFFGPGTRLTVL.

This clonotype showed up many times. This chain joins TRBV7-8 and TRBJ1-3; D remains ambiguous. The CDR3 loop spans 12 amino acids. Germline-derived CDR1 and CDR2 are SGHVS and FQNEAQ. V shed 2 bases and J shed 4 bases, with 3 bases lying between them. CDR3 residues: CASSLKGNTIYF. The CDR3 nucleotides read TGTGCCAGCAGCTTAAAAGGAAACACCATATATTTT.

As to this clonotype: Germline and junction disagree at one end, which may indicate a read error. The chain has TRBV6-5 and TRBJ1-5; D possibly corresponds to TRBD1 (5 bases). Germline assignment: CDR1 MNHEY and CDR2 SVGAGI. The CDR3 runs 15 residues. The CDR3 protein is CPSWRTPHSDQPQQF. The CDR3 DNA reads TGTCCCAGCTGGAGGACACCTCATAGCGATCAGCCCCAGCAATTT.

This clonotype was observed once. This rearrangement joins TRBV20-1 to TRBJ2-1; D might be TRBD1 or TRBD2, each matching 5 bases. The CDR3 spans 11 residues. The germline gives CDR1 DFQATT, CDR2 SNEGSKA (reference sequence). V lost 5 bases and J 10 bases, leaving 12 bases between the germline ends. The CDR3 nucleotides are TGCAGTGCTGGAAATAGGGACGAGCAGTTCTTC. Translated: CSAGNRDEQFF.

For this clonotype: The missing conserved phenylalanine or tryptophan at the end of this CDR3 makes a read error likely. The V call is TRBV20-1, the J call TRBJ2-1; D may be TRBD2 (6 bases). The CDR3 covers 15 residues. Looked up from germline, CDR1 is DFQATT and CDR2 is SNEGSKA (reference sequence). The CDR3 DNA is TGCAGTACTAGAAATCGGCTTGGAGGGCTCAATGAGCAGTTCATC. It is translated as CSTRNRLGGLNEQFI.

The chain carries TRBV6-5 and TRBJ1-3; TRBD1 is a possible D gene (6 bases). Germline V gene sequence: CDR1 MNHEY, CDR2 SVGAGI. CDR3 size: 15 residues. V was cut by 4 bases and J by 9 bases, with 19 bases left in between. The CDR3 region is CASSFTGTKGGTIYF. The CDR3 nucleotides read TGTGCCAGCAGTTTTACCGGGACAAAAGGCGGCACCATATATTTT.

With respect to this clonotype: A read error may explain this, as a much larger clone is one base away. The rearrangement links TRBV28 to TRBJ1-5, with a weak D call TRBD1 (5 bases). The CDR3 covers 15 residues. Germline CDR1 reads MDHEN; CDR2 reads SYDVKM. The CDR3 reads CASSLSGGNNQPQRF. The CDR3 DNA is TGTGCCAGCAGTTTATCGGGGGGAAACAATCAGCCCCAGCGTTTT. The entire variable domain, with the rest obtained from reference TRBV28 and TRBJ1-5, is as follows: DVKVTQSSRYLVKRTGEKVFLECVQDMDHENMFWYRQDPGLGLRLIYFSYDVKMKEKGDIPEGYSVSREKKERFSLILESASTNQTSMYLCASSLSGGNNQPQRFGDGTRLSIL.

The rearrangement uses TRBV6-1 and TRBJ2-4; a weak D match, TRBD2 (7 bases). This CDR3 has 14 amino acids. Germline CDR1 is MNHNS and CDR2 is SASEGT. Trimming pared 7 bases from V and 8 bases from J, leaving 18 bases between. CDR3 DNA: TGTGCCAGCATTGATTTCTGGGAGGGGGACATTCAGTACTTC. It encodes CASIDFWEGDIQYF.

The gene calls are TRBV4-3 and TRBJ2-1, with D possibly being TRBD2 (7 bases). The CDR3 runs to 15 residues. V gave up 2 bases and J gave up 7 bases, with 15 bases separating them. The germline V gene has CDR1 LGHNA and CDR2 YSLEER. CDR3 DNA sequence: TGCGCCAGCAGCCAAAACGGGGGGCTAAGGAATGAGCAGTTCTTC. Translating it yields CASSQNGGLRNEQFF.

Points on this clonotype: One end of the junction fails to match germline, which may point to a read error. The V gene is TRBV29-1, the J gene TRBJ1-5; 7 bases align to TRBD1. This CDR3 has 17 residues. CDR1 SQVTM and CDR2 ANQGSEA come from the germline V gene. CDR3 loop: CSVEWFGLATGSQPQHF. The CDR3 nucleotides read TGTAGCGTTGAATGGTTCGGGCTTGCGACAGGGAGTCAGCCCCAGCATTTT.

This clonotype was seen at least ten times. The rearrangement uses TRBV6-1 and TRBJ2-1, with TRBD2 identical over 9 bases. V shed 10 bases and J 7 bases; nucleotides not matched to a gene: 11. Germline CDR1 reads MNHNS; CDR2 reads SASEGT. The CDR3 has 14 amino acids. The CDR3 loop is CATGASGALNEQFF. CDR3 sequence (DNA): TGTGCCACGGGGGCTAGCGGGGCTCTTAATGAGCAGTTCTTC.

DNA of the CDR3: TGTGCCACGGGGGGTAGGGGGGCTCTTAATGAGCAGTTCTTC. Translated: CATGGRGALNEQFF. V is TRBV6-1 and J is TRBJ2-1; the D gene is possibly TRBD2 (7 bases). The CDR3 loop spans 14 amino acids. The V and J ends lost 10 bases and 7 bases respectively, with 20 bases between them. Per the germline V gene, CDR1 is MNHNS and CDR2 is SASEGT.

This clonotype is large (0.1 to 1%) within its sample. V gene TRBV29-1 combines with J gene TRBJ1-1; 9 bases are a match to TRBD1. V shed 5 bases, J shed 0 bases, and the junction held 4 bases outside the gene matches. Per germline, CDR1 SQVTM and CDR2 ANQGSEA. This CDR3 has 14 amino acids. The CDR3 reads CSVTGGLLNTEAFF. CDR3 DNA sequence: TGCAGCGTTACAGGGGGCTTGCTGAACACTGAAGCTTTCTTT.

As for this clonotype: Sequence at one end of the junction differs from germline and may be a read error. Written as DNA, the CDR3 is TGTGCCACGCATGAAGTAGGGACGAAAACCTACGAGCAAAACTTC. This encodes CATHEVGTKTYEQNF. The chain has TRBV10-3 and TRBJ2-7; the D call may be TRBD1 or TRBD2 (5 bases each). Germline loops: CDR1 ENHRY, CDR2 SYGVKD. This CDR3 is built from 15 residues.

This clonotype has a handful of counts. Relative to the germline gene, one junction end is altered; a read error may explain this. V gene TRBV12-3 or TRBV12-4 combines with J gene TRBJ2-2, with unresolved D. The CDR3 is made up of 14 amino acids. The CDR3 protein is CTSSLNGVSGELFF. CDR3 in DNA: TGTACCAGCAGTTTGAATGGGGTTTCCGGGGAGCTGTTTTTT.

This clonotype was picked up one time. The germline gene is not matched at one end of the junction; a read error may be the cause. The chain carries TRBV7-9 and TRBJ2-2; D could derive from TRBD1 or TRBD2 (5 bases each). This CDR3 contains 14 residues. Germline values: CDR1 SEHNR, CDR2 FQNEAQ (reference sequence). This CDR3 is CASSFSGSTGEMFF. DNA for the CDR3: TGTGCCAGCAGCTTTTCAGGGAGCACCGGGGAGATGTTTTTT.

This clonotype was seen a handful of times. A much larger clone lies one base from this, so it may be a read error. The V and J genes are TRBV28 and TRBJ2-7; TRBD1 matches at 9 bases. There are 13 residues in the CDR3. From germline, CDR1 is MDHEN and CDR2 SYDVKM. Written as DNA, the CDR3 is TGTGTCTCGACGGGGACAGGGCCCTACGAGCAGTACTTC. This sequence encodes CVSTGTGPYEQYF.

For this clonotype: A read error may account for a junction end that differs from germline. This chain uses TRBV7-9 with TRBJ2-1; D is possibly TRBD1 or TRBD2 (5 bases each). The germline CDR1 and CDR2 sequences are SEHNR and FQNEAQ (reference sequence). This CDR3 spans 14 amino acids. The CDR3 here is CASRLGEQRREQSF. The DNA of the CDR3 is TGTGCCAGCAGATTGGGGGAGCAACGCAGGGAGCAGTCCTTC. The full variable domain, its missing parts supplied by reference TRBV7-9 and TRBJ2-1, is DTGVSQNPRHKITKRGQNVTFRCDPISEHNRLYWYRQTLGQGPEFLTYFQNEAQLEKSRLLSDRFSAERPKGSFSTLEIQRTEQGDSAMYLCASRLGEQRREQSFGPGTRLTVL.